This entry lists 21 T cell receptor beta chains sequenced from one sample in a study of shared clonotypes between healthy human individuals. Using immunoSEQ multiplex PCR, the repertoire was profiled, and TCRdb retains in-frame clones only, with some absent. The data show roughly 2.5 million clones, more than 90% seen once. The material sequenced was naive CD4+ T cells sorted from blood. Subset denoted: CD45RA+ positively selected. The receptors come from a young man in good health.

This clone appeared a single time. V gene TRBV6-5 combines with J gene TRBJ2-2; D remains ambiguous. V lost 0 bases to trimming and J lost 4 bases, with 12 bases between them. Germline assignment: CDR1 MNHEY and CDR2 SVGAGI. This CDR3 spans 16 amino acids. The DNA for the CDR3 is TGTGCCAGCAGTTACTCGGGCGCCACTCTCACCGGGGAGCTGTTTTTT. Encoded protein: CASSYSGATLTGELFF.

CDR3 coding DNA: TGTGCCAGCAGCCCCCCCCGGAAGAACGCCGAGCAGTACTTC. It is translated as CASSPPRKNAEQYF. The chain is built from TRBV7-9 and TRBJ2-7; unclear D gene. The CDR3 spans 14 residues. Germline-derived CDR1 and CDR2 are SEHNR and FQNEAQ (reference sequence). Trimming took off 5 bases at V and 6 bases at J, with 17 bases between the two ends.

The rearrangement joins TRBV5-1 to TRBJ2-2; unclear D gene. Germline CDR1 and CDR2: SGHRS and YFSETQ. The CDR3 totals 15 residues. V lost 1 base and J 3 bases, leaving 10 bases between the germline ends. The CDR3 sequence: CASSLNPVDTGELFF. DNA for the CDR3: TGCGCCAGCAGCTTGAATCCGGTTGACACCGGGGAGCTGTTTTTT.

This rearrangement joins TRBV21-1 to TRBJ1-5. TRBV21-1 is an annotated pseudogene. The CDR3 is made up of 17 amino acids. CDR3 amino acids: CASSIPGGPGGMRPQHF. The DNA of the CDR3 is TGTGCCAGCAGCATACCCGGGGGGCCAGGGGGTATGCGGCCCCAGCATTTT.

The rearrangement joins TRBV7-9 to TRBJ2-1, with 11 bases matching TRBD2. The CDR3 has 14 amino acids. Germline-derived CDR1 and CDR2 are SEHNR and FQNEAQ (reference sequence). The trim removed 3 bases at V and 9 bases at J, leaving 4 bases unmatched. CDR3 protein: CASSFNLAGGEQFF. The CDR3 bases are TGTGCCAGCAGCTTCAATCTAGCGGGGGGTGAGCAGTTCTTC.

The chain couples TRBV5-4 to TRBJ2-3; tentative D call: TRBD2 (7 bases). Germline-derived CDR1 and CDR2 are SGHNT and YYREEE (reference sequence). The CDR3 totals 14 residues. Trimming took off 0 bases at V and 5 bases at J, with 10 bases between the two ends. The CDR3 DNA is TGTGCCAGCAGCTTGGGCGGGGGCATAGATACGCAGTATTTT. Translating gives CASSLGGGIDTQYF.

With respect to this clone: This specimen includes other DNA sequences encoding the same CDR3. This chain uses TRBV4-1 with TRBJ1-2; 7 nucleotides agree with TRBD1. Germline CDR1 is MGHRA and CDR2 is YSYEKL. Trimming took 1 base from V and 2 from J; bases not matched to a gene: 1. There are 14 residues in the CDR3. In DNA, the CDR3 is TGCGCCAGCAGCCAAGCGGGACAGAACTATGGCTACACCTTC. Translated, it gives CASSQAGQNYGYTF.

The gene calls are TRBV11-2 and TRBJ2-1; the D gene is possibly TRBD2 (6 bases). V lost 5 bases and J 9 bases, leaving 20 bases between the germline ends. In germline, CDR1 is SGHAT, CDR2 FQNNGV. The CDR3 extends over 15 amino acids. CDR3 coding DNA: TGTGCCAGCAGCCCTATAGCCCGGGGGAATGGTGAGCAGTTCTTC. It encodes CASSPIARGNGEQFF. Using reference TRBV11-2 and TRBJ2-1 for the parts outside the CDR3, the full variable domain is EAGVAQSPRYKIIEKRQSVAFWCNPISGHATLYWYQQILGQGPKLLIQFQNNGVVDDSQLPKDRFSAERLKGVDSTLKIQPAKLEDSAVYLCASSPIARGNGEQFFGPGTRLTVL.

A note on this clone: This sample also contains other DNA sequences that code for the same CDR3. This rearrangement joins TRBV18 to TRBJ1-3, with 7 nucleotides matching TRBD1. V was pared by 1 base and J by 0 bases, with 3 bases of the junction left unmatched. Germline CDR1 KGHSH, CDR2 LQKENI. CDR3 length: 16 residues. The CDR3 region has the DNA TGTGCCAGCTCACCACAGGGACAGAGCTCTGGAAACACCATATATTTT. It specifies CASSPQGQSSGNTIYF.

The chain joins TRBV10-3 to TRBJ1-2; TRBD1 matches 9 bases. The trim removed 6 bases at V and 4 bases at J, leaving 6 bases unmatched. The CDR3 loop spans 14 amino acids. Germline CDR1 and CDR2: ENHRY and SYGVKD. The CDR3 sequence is CAIRGDRDSYGYTF. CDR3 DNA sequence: TGTGCCATCAGGGGGGACAGGGACAGCTATGGCTACACCTTC.

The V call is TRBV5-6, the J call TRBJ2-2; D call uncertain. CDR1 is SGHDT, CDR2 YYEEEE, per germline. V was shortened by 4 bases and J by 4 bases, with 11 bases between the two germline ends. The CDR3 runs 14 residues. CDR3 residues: CASSVTGTTGELFF. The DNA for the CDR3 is TGTGCCAGCAGCGTGACTGGAACCACCGGGGAGCTGTTTTTT.

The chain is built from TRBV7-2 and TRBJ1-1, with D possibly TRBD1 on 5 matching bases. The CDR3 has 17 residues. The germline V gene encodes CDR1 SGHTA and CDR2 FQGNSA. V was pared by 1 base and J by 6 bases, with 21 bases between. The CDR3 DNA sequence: TGTGCCAGCAGCTTAGTGGGGGTTGGACGTGATAGAGCTGAAGCTTTCTTT. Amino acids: CASSLVGVGRDRAEAFF.

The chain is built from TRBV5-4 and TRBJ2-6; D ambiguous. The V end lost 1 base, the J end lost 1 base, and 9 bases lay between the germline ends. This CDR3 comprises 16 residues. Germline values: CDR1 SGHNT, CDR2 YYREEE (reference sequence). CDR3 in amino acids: CASSLLSLSGANVLTF. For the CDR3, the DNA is TGTGCCAGCAGCTTGCTATCCCTTTCTGGGGCCAACGTCCTGACTTTC.

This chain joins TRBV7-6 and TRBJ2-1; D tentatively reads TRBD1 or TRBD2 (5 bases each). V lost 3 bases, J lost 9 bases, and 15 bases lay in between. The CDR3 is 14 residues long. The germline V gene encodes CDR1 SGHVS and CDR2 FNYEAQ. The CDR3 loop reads CASSLGVAVGEQFF. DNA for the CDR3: TGTGCCAGCAGCTTGGGGGTTGCCGTGGGTGAGCAGTTCTTC.

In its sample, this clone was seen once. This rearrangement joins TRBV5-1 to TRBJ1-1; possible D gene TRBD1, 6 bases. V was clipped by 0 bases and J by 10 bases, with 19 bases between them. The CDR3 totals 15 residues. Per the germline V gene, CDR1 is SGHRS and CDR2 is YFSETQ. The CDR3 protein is CASSLAMGTSLLAFF. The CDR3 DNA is TGCGCCAGCAGCTTGGCCATGGGGACATCTCTACTAGCTTTCTTT.

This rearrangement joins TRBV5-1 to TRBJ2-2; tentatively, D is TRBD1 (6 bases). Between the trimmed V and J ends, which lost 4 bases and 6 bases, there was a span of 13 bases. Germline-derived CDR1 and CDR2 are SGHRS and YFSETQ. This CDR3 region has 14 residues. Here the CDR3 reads CASSVQGRAGELFF. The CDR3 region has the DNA TGCGCCAGCAGCGTCCAGGGGAGAGCCGGGGAGCTGTTTTTT. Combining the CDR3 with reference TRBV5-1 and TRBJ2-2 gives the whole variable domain KAGVTQTPRYLIKTRGQQVTLSCSPISGHRSVSWYQQTPGQGLQFLFEYFSETQRNKGNFPGRFSGRQFSNSRSEMNVSTLELGDSALYLCASSVQGRAGELFFGEGSRLTVL.

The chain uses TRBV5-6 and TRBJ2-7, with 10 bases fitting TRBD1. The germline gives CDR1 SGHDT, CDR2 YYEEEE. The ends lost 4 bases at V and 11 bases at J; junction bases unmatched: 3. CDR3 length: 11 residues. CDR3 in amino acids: CASSDRGLEYF. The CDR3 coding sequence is TGTGCCAGCAGCGACAGGGGGCTTGAGTACTTC.

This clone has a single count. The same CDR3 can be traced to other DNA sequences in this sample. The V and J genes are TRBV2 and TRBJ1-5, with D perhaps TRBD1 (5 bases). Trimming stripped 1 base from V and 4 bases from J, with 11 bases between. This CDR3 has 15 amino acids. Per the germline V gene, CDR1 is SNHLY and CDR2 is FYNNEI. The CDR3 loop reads CASSEGRALNQPQHF. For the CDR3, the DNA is TGTGCCAGCAGTGAAGGCAGGGCCCTAAATCAGCCCCAGCATTTT.

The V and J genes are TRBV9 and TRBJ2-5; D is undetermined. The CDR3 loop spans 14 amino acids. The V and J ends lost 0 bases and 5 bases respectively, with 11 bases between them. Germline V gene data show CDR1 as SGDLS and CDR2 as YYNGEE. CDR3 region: CASSVGQLIETQYF. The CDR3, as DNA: TGTGCCAGCAGCGTAGGGCAGTTAATTGAGACCCAGTACTTC.

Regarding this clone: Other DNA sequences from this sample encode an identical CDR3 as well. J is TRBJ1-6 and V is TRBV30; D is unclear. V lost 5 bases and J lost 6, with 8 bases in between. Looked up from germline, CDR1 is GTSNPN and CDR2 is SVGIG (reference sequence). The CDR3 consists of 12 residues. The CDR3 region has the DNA TGTGCCTGGGGAAGGGTTAATTCACCCCTCCACTTT. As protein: CAWGRVNSPLHF.

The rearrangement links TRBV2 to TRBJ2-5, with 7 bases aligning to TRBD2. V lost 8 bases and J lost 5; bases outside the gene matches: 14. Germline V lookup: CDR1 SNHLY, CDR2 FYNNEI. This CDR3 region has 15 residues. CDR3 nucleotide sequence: TGTGCCAGCTGGTCGGGGCGGGAGTTCATGGAGACCCAGTACTTC. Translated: CASWSGREFMETQYF.